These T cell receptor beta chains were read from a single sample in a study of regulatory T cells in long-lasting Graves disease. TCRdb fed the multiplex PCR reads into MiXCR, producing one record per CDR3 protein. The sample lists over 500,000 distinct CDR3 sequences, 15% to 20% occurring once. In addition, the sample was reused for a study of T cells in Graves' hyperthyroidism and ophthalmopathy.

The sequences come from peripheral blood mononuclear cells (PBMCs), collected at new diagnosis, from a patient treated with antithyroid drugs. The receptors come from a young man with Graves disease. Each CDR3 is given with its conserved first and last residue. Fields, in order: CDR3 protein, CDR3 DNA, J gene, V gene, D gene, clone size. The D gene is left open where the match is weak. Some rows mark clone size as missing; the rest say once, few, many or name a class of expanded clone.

CASSPSLGTNQPQHF | TGCGCCAGCAGCCCCTCGCTTGGGACCAATCAGCCCCAGCATTTT | TRBJ1-5 | TRBV5-1 | . | many
CSARDTPQWQYF | TGCAGTGCTAGAGACACACCCCAGTGGCAGTATTTT | TRBJ2-3 | TRBV20-1 | . | few
CASSQEMGLNTYNEQFF | TGCGCCAGCAGCCAAGAAATGGGGCTCAACACCTACAATGAGCAGTTCTTC | TRBJ2-1 | TRBV4-1 | . | .
CASSVRQRPGTDTQYF | TGTGCCAGCAGCGTGCGACAGAGACCCGGCACAGATACGCAGTATTTT | TRBJ2-3 | TRBV13 | . | many
CASRGLAGNTEAFF | TGTGCCAGCAGAGGCCTGGCAGGGAACACTGAAGCTTTCTTT | TRBJ1-1 | TRBV3-1 | . | .
CASSPLLAGVTPTYEQYF | TGTGCCAGCTCACCTCTCCTAGCGGGAGTAACTCCCACCTACGAGCAGTACTTC | TRBJ2-7 | TRBV18 | TRBD2 | .
CASSFFPGRQDTGELFF | TGTGCCAGCAGCTTTTTCCCGGGACGTCAGGACACCGGGGAGCTGTTTTTT | TRBJ2-2 | TRBV11-2 | . | .
CASSRGQGSQEQYF | TGTGCCAGCAGCCGGGGACAGGGCTCTCAGGAGCAGTACTTC | TRBJ2-7 | TRBV12-3/TRBV12-4 | TRBD1 | many
CASRPSVSYEQYF | TGTGCCAGCAGGCCTAGCGTTTCCTACGAGCAGTACTTC | TRBJ2-7 | TRBV27 | . | .
CASSQDGAGIYGYTF | TGCGCCAGCAGCCAAGACGGGGCAGGAATCTATGGCTACACCTTC | TRBJ1-2 | TRBV4-1 | . | few
CASSYSRGQSLLPTDTQYF | TGTGCCAGCAGTTACTCGAGGGGACAGTCCCTTCTTCCCACAGATACGCAGTATTTT | TRBJ2-3 | TRBV6-2/TRBV6-3 | TRBD1 | many
CASSQGKAEAFF | TGTGCCAGCAGCCAAGGGAAGGCTGAAGCTTTCTTT | TRBJ1-1 | TRBV3-1 | . | many
CASTLGTSSYNEQFF | TGTGCCAGCACCCTAGGGACTAGCTCCTACAATGAGCAGTTCTTC | TRBJ2-1 | TRBV28 | TRBD2 | many
CASSEDGKETQYF | TGTGCCAGCAGCGAAGACGGGAAAGAGACCCAGTACTTC | TRBJ2-5 | TRBV9 | . | few
CASRDPDRGLEDTQYF | TGTGCCAGCAGGGACCCGGACAGGGGGCTGGAAGATACGCAGTATTTT | TRBJ2-3 | TRBV2 | TRBD1 | many
CASSIPGTSTDTQYF | TGTGCCAGTAGTATCCCGGGAACTAGCACAGATACGCAGTATTTT | TRBJ2-3 | TRBV19 | . | .
CASSRAPPGQGFYEQYF | TGTGCCAGCAGCCGCGCCCCGCCGGGACAGGGATTCTACGAGCAGTACTTC | TRBJ2-7 | TRBV14 | TRBD1 | few
CASKGTIRTDTQYF | TGTGCCAGCAAAGGGACTATACGCACAGATACGCAGTATTTT | TRBJ2-3 | TRBV6-1 | TRBD2 | many
CASSLRTGEAFF | TGCGCCAGCAGCTTGAGAACAGGGGAAGCTTTCTTT | TRBJ1-1 | TRBV5-1 | . | many
CATSDFSHEQFF | TGTGCCACCAGTGATTTTTCCCATGAGCAGTTCTTC | TRBJ2-1 | TRBV24-1 | . | .
CASSIGNSGNTIYF | TGTGCCAGTAGTATCGGAAATTCTGGAAACACCATATATTTT | TRBJ1-3 | TRBV19 | . | .
CASSFPRTGAQETQYF | TGTGCCAGCAGCTTTCCCCGGACAGGGGCCCAAGAGACCCAGTACTTC | TRBJ2-5 | TRBV11-2 | TRBD1 | few
CASSQNSYEQYF | TGTGCCAGCAGCCAAAATTCCTACGAGCAGTACTTC | TRBJ2-7 | TRBV4-1 | . | many
CASSPSGITYEQYF | TGCGCCAGCAGCCCCTCGGGGATTACCTACGAGCAGTACTTC | TRBJ2-7 | TRBV11-2 | . | .
CASSSRPGVSTDTQYF | TGCGCCAGCAGCAGCCGCCCGGGGGTTAGCACAGATACGCAGTATTTT | TRBJ2-3 | TRBV5-1 | . | .
CASSPGQWEKLFF | TGTGCCAGCTCACCAGGACAATGGGAAAAACTGTTTTTT | TRBJ1-4 | TRBV18 | . | many
CASRRTQSSYNEQFF | TGCGCCAGCAGGCGCACCCAAAGCTCCTACAATGAGCAGTTCTTC | TRBJ2-1 | TRBV4-1 | . | .
CASHGGGKTGELFF | TGTGCCAGCCATGGGGGGGGGAAAACCGGGGAGCTGTTTTTT | TRBJ2-2 | TRBV12-3/TRBV12-4 | TRBD2 | many
CAGGSRWSTEAFF | TGTGCCGGTGGCTCTCGGTGGAGCACTGAAGCTTTCTTT | TRBJ1-1 | TRBV28 | . | many
CASSYTQGMTEAFF | TGTGCCAGCAGTTATACCCAGGGGATGACTGAAGCTTTCTTT | TRBJ1-1 | TRBV28 | . | many
CASSLNPLSGANVLTF | TGTGCCAGCAGTTTAAATCCCTTGTCTGGGGCCAACGTCCTGACTTTC | TRBJ2-6 | TRBV28 | . | many
CSAKPGTGDEKLFF | TGCAGCGCCAAACCCGGGACAGGGGATGAAAAACTGTTTTTT | TRBJ1-4 | TRBV29-1 | TRBD1 | few
CASSVAGSGYNEQFF | TGTGCCAGCAGCGTAGCCGGGAGTGGCTACAATGAGCAGTTCTTC | TRBJ2-1 | TRBV9 | . | many
CSARTGGSQPQHF | TGCAGTGCGAGGACAGGGGGAAGTCAGCCCCAGCATTTT | TRBJ1-5 | TRBV20-1 | TRBD1 | many
CASSPGEGAEAFF | TGTGCCAGCAGCCCCGGGGAGGGCGCTGAAGCTTTCTTT | TRBJ1-1 | TRBV3-1 | . | many